This TCR beta chain came from a study of OX40 agonist ivuxolimab in advanced cancers. Study-level background: Mean age approximately 59 years, range roughly 20 to 85; roughly 80% male. The study's findings and limits: Blood T cells, both CD4+ and CD8+, expanded clonally by week 6 at 0.1 to 3.0 mg/kg.

Trimming stripped 6 bases from V and 0 bases from J, with 9 bases between. The CDR3 totals 14 residues. Germline CDR1 is KGHSH and CDR2 is LQKENI. Sequenced by immunoSEQ multiplex PCR; TCRdb stores in-frame clones only, minus some. This sample has 65,000 to 85,000 clones, with about 85% found just once. With autoimmune disease history or systemic immunosuppression, patients were excluded. As to this clone: Its antigen is as yet unknown.

The receptor's source is an adult with an advanced solid tumor such as melanoma, head and neck, liver or kidney cancer. This chain links TRBV18 with TRBJ1-5; D perhaps matches TRBD1 (6 bases). The sequences come from CD4+ or CD8+ T cells sorted from blood, collected in a trial of the OX40 agonist ivuxolimab. The CDR3 sequence is CASSKGGSNQPQHF. CDR3 coding DNA: TGTGCCAGCTCCAAAGGGGGTAGCAATCAGCCCCAGCATTTT.